Below are 30 T cell receptor beta chains sequenced from a single sample in a study of Ad26.COV2.S vaccination and SARS-CoV-2 variants. Using immunoSEQ multiplex PCR, the repertoire was profiled, and TCRdb retains in-frame clones only, with some absent. This table holds about 350,000 clones, around 92% found once. The sample was peripheral blood, taken after recovery from COVID-19. These receptors were taken from a human donor who had recovered from COVID-19.

The chain has TRBV10-3 and TRBJ2-7, with 7 bases identical to TRBD1. Germline assignment: CDR1 ENHRY and CDR2 SYGVKD. This CDR3 comprises 13 residues. V lost 11 bases, J lost 2 bases, and 9 bases stayed unmatched. This chain's CDR3 is CAASWDSTYEQYF. CDR3 DNA: TGTGCCGCCTCCTGGGACAGTACCTACGAGCAGTACTTC.

The V and J genes are TRBV5-1 and TRBJ1-1, with a tentative D call TRBD1 (6 bases). Germline V gene lookup returns CDR1 SGHRS and CDR2 YFSETQ. V lost 4 bases and J lost 0, with 13 bases in between. The CDR3 sequence is 15 residues long. The CDR3 sequence is CASSLQGVMNTEAFF. The CDR3 nucleotides are TGCGCCAGCAGCCTACAGGGCGTCATGAACACTGAAGCTTTCTTT.

The chain has TRBV9 and TRBJ2-1; 9 positions match TRBD1. The CDR3 spans 15 residues. The germline V gene encodes CDR1 SGDLS and CDR2 YYNGEE. V was pared by 7 bases and J by 8 bases, with 13 bases of the junction left unmatched. The CDR3 is CASGGGTGRFDEQFF. Written as DNA, the CDR3 is TGTGCCAGCGGCGGTGGGACAGGGAGGTTCGATGAGCAGTTCTTC.

V is TRBV12-5 and J is TRBJ1-2; D is undetermined. The CDR3 contains 14 residues. Trimming took 1 base from V and 6 from J, leaving 12 bases between them. Germline V gives CDR1 LGHNT, CDR2 FRNRAP. The CDR3 bases are TGTGCTAGTGGTTTGGGGACCACCACCGATGGCTACACCTTC. It encodes CASGLGTTTDGYTF.

This chain connects TRBV7-6 to TRBJ2-7, with a weak D call TRBD2 (6 bases). Deletions cut 4 bases from V and 3 bases from J, with 19 bases between. CDR1 and CDR2 from the germline V gene are SGHVS and FNYEAQ. This CDR3 has 16 residues. The CDR3 sequence: CASSSQVPGTGYEQYF. The CDR3 nucleotides read TGTGCCAGCAGCTCCCAGGTCCCGGGGACTGGCTACGAGCAGTACTTC.

The chain couples TRBV6-2 or TRBV6-3 to TRBJ2-3; a weak D match, TRBD2 (5 bases). This CDR3 is 16 amino acids long. Trimming pared 2 bases from V and 1 base from J, leaving 13 bases between. CDR1 and CDR2 (germline): MNHEY, SVGEGT. The CDR3 is CASSYVSVGGTDTQYF. CDR3 nucleotides: TGTGCCAGCAGTTACGTCTCTGTCGGGGGCACAGATACGCAGTATTTT.

V and J are TRBV5-6 and TRBJ1-2, with a tentative D call TRBD1 (5 bases). V was clipped by 0 bases and J by 8 bases, with 11 bases between them. CDR1 and CDR2 from the germline V gene are SGHDT and YYEEEE. This CDR3 has 13 residues. For the CDR3, the DNA is TGTGCCAGCAGCTTGGGGCAGGGCCAGGGCTACACCTTC. As protein: CASSLGQGQGYTF. Complete variable domain (other parts from reference TRBV5-6 and TRBJ1-2): DAGVTQSPTHLIKTRGQQVTLRCSPKSGHDTVSWYQQALGQGPQFIFQYYEEEERQRGNFPDRFSGHQFPNYSSELNVNALLLGDSALYLCASSLGQGQGYTFGSGTRLTVV.

Notes on this clone: At one end the junction does not follow the germline gene, possibly because of a read error. This chain links TRBV11-2 with TRBJ1-4; D is unresolved. This CDR3 is 15 amino acids long. CDR1 is SGHAT and CDR2 is FQNNGV in the germline V gene. CDR3 loop: CASSVEGLRNEKLFF. CDR3 bases: TGTGCCAGCAGCGTAGAAGGGCTGCGCAATGAAAAACTGTTTTTT. Full variable domain (rest looked up from reference TRBV11-2 and TRBJ1-4): EAGVAQSPRYKIIEKRQSVAFWCNPISGHATLYWYQQILGQGPKLLIQFQNNGVVDDSQLPKDRFSAERLKGVDSTLKIQPAKLEDSAVYLCASSVEGLRNEKLFFGSGTQLSVL.

The genes are TRBV11-2 and TRBJ2-4; 8 bases fit TRBD2. The length of the CDR3 is 14 residues. V trimming: 5 bases; J trimming: 8 bases; junction bases outside the gene matches: 8. In germline, CDR1 is SGHAT, CDR2 FQNNGV. In nucleotides, the CDR3 is TGTGCCAGCAGCCCGCGGGGGGACGGGTACATTCAGTACTTC. It specifies CASSPRGDGYIQYF.

The chain employs TRBV9 and TRBJ1-3; no definite D call. This CDR3 region has 16 residues. Trimming pared 3 bases from V and 0 bases from J, leaving 13 bases between. Germline loops: CDR1 SGDLS, CDR2 YYNGEE. The CDR3 is CASSARQEGSGNTIYF. CDR3 nucleotides: TGTGCCAGCAGCGCCCGCCAAGAGGGCTCTGGAAACACCATATATTTT.

J is TRBJ2-7 and V is TRBV7-8; no clear D gene. V was pared by 5 bases and J by 3 bases, with 5 bases between. Germline CDR1 reads SGHVS; CDR2 reads FQNEAQ. The CDR3 contains 11 residues. This CDR3 reads CASSSDYEQYF. In DNA, the CDR3 is TGTGCCAGCAGCAGCGACTACGAGCAGTACTTC. Drawing the rest from reference TRBV7-8 and TRBJ2-7, the complete variable domain is GAGVSQSPRYKVAKRGQDVALRCDPISGHVSLFWYQQALGQGPEFLTYFQNEAQLDKSGLPSDRFFAERPEGSVSTLKIQRTQQEDSAVYLCASSSDYEQYFGPGTRLTVT.

The rearrangement links TRBV9 to TRBJ1-2, with a tentative D call TRBD1 (5 bases). Germline loops: CDR1 SGDLS, CDR2 YYNGEE. The CDR3 spans 18 residues. V was clipped by 0 bases and J by 4 bases, with 22 bases between them. CDR3 amino acids: CASSVGTGVVSARYGYTF. CDR3 nucleotides: TGTGCCAGCAGCGTAGGGACGGGGGTAGTGTCCGCACGCTATGGCTACACCTTC.

J is TRBJ1-2 and V is TRBV28; TRBD1 matches at 7 bases. CDR3 size: 13 residues. The V gene's germline CDR1 is MDHEN and CDR2 SYDVKM. The V segment lost 6 bases and the J segment 4 bases; nucleotides outside the gene matches: 5. The CDR3 loop reads CASRPGQVYGYTF. Written as DNA, the CDR3 is TGTGCCAGCAGACCTGGACAGGTCTATGGCTACACCTTC.

The V gene is TRBV11-2, the J gene TRBJ1-5; a weak D match, TRBD1 (5 bases). Germline assignment: CDR1 SGHAT and CDR2 FQNNGV. The CDR3 is made up of 14 amino acids. Trimming shortened V by 5 bases and J by 4 bases, and 12 bases separated the two germline ends. The CDR3 here is CASSAGGGNQPQHF. Written as DNA, the CDR3 is TGTGCCAGCAGCGCTGGCGGGGGAAATCAGCCCCAGCATTTT.

In DNA form, the CDR3 reads TGTGCCAGTAGTATTAGCGGGAACTATGGCTACACCTTC. Translation gives CASSISGNYGYTF. The J gene is TRBJ1-2, the V gene TRBV19, with D unclear. V lost 3 bases and J lost 2, with 7 bases in between. Germline V lookup: CDR1 LNHDA, CDR2 SQIVND (reference sequence). The CDR3 covers 13 residues.

The chain joins TRBV12-1 to TRBJ1-5. TRBV12-1 is a pseudogene. The CDR3 runs to 13 residues. The CDR3 spells CASSFASNQPQHF. For the CDR3, the DNA is TGTGCCAGCAGCTTTGCCAGCAATCAGCCCCAGCATTTT.

The chain links TRBV14 to TRBJ1-6; 10 bases agree with TRBD1. The length of the CDR3 is 15 residues. Losses at the gene ends were 4 bases for V and 7 bases for J; bases not matched to a gene: 4. The germline V gene has CDR1 SGHDN and CDR2 FVKESK. The CDR3 protein is CASSPRTGGNSPLHF. The CDR3 nucleotides read TGTGCCAGCAGCCCTCGGACAGGGGGGAATTCACCCCTCCACTTT.

The chain carries TRBV29-1 and TRBJ1-5; the D gene is possibly TRBD1 (6 bases). Germline-derived CDR1 and CDR2 are SQVTM and ANQGSEA. Trimming cost V 8 bases and J 3 bases, with 14 bases left between them. This CDR3 has 13 residues. CDR3 DNA: TGCAGCTTTTCGACAGGCCTCAATCAGCCCCAGCATTTT. It codes for CSFSTGLNQPQHF.

The chain recombines TRBV3-1 (or the pseudogene TRBV3-2) with TRBJ2-3; D unresolved. V dropped 4 bases and J dropped 3 bases, with 14 bases sitting between them. CDR1 and CDR2 from the germline V gene are LGHDT and YNNKEL (reference sequence). The CDR3 covers 15 residues. CDR3 region: CASSPQLTETDTQYF. CDR3 bases: TGTGCCAGCAGCCCCCAACTAACCGAAACAGATACGCAGTATTTT.

This rearrangement joins TRBV10-1 to TRBJ2-1; tentative D call: TRBD2 (5 bases). CDR3 size: 14 residues. Germline CDR1 WNHNN, CDR2 SYGVQD (reference sequence). With 0 bases removed from V and 7 bases from J, the gap between germline ends came to 10 bases. CDR3 sequence reads: CASSESGLANEQFF. CDR3 bases: TGCGCCAGCAGTGAGTCCGGACTGGCTAATGAGCAGTTCTTC.

The V gene is TRBV15, the J gene TRBJ2-6; TRBD1 agrees at 11 bases. CDR1 and CDR2 (germline): LNHNV, YYDKDF (reference sequence). The CDR3 has 17 residues. V shed 3 bases, J shed 0 bases, and the junction held 1 base outside the gene matches. Written as DNA, the CDR3 is TGTGCCACCAGCAGGGACAGGGGGCCCTCTGGGGCCAACGTCCTGACTTTC. Its translation is CATSRDRGPSGANVLTF.

This clone was seen only once. The genes are TRBV7-2 and TRBJ1-2; 7 positions agree with TRBD1. V shed 1 base and J 4 bases; nucleotides not matched to a gene: 6. The CDR3 sequence is 15 residues long. Germline V lookup: CDR1 SGHTA, CDR2 FQGNSA. Written as DNA, the CDR3 is TGTGCCAGCAGCTTAGAGGGGGCCGTGAGCTATGGCTACACCTTC. Its translation is CASSLEGAVSYGYTF.

This clone has only a few counts. The chain carries TRBV5-1 and TRBJ1-6; D remains unclear. This CDR3 has 15 amino acids. Germline lookup yields CDR1 SGHRS and CDR2 YFSETQ. V lost 7 bases, J lost 12 bases, and 23 bases lay in between. CDR3 nucleotide sequence: TGCGCCAGCTCCGGAGGTTCGGGTCTGGAGAGACCCCTCCACTTT. It codes for CASSGGSGLERPLHF.

The chain employs TRBV10-3 and TRBJ1-3, with TRBD1 identical over 9 bases. Germline CDR1 reads ENHRY; CDR2 reads SYGVKD. V lost 3 bases, J lost 4 bases, and 7 bases stayed unmatched. CDR3 size: 16 residues. The CDR3 sequence is CAISDLQGARGNTIYF. The CDR3 DNA sequence: TGTGCCATCAGTGATCTACAGGGGGCGCGGGGAAACACCATATATTTT.

The chain recombines TRBV11-2 with TRBJ2-5, with 10 bases matching TRBD2. Germline V gene lookup returns CDR1 SGHAT and CDR2 FQNNGV. The CDR3 has 14 amino acids. The J segment lost 5 bases and the V segment lost 6 bases, leaving 6 bases of the junction unmatched. In DNA form, the CDR3 reads TGTGCCAGCAGACAAGCGGGGGGGCGGGAGACCCAGTACTTC. Translation gives CASRQAGGRETQYF.

The V and J genes are TRBV5-4 and TRBJ2-5; no clear D gene. Germline lookup yields CDR1 SGHNT and CDR2 YYREEE (reference sequence). The V end was cut by 4 bases, the J end by 1 base, with 11 bases between. The CDR3 extends over 14 amino acids. In DNA, the CDR3 is TGTGCCAGCAGCCTCGCGGCGGTCCAAGAGACCCAGTACTTC. It is translated as CASSLAAVQETQYF.

The rearrangement uses TRBV11-1 and TRBJ1-3; D not resolved. CDR3 length: 16 residues. Germline values: CDR1 SGHAT, CDR2 FQDESV (reference sequence). Trimming left V 2 bases short and J 0 bases short, with 11 bases between. CDR3 sequence: CASSLQPGSSGNTIYF. CDR3 coding DNA: TGTGCCAGCAGCTTACAGCCCGGAAGCTCTGGAAACACCATATATTTT.

The table lists this clone with a few counts. This rearrangement joins TRBV12-3 or TRBV12-4 to TRBJ2-2; D unresolved. V lost 4 bases, J lost 4 bases, and 4 bases lay in between. The CDR3 runs to 12 residues. In nucleotides, the CDR3 is TGTGCCAGCAGTTACACCACCGGGGAGCTGTTTTTT. Residues: CASSYTTGELFF.

The J gene is TRBJ1-5, the V gene TRBV29-1; perhaps TRBD1 as D (5 bases). The CDR3 runs 12 residues. Germline V gene sequence: CDR1 SQVTM, CDR2 ANQGSEA. Trimming took 6 bases from V and 2 from J, leaving 8 bases between them. The CDR3 protein is CSVQQGNQPQHF. As DNA, the CDR3 is TGCAGCGTCCAACAGGGCAATCAGCCCCAGCATTTT.

Here the CDR3 DNA reads TGTGCCAGCAGCGTAGGGGGTATCAATCAGCCCCAGCATTTT. This sequence encodes CASSVGGINQPQHF. This rearrangement joins TRBV9 to TRBJ1-5; D is ambiguous. The CDR3 spans 14 residues. Trimming took 0 bases from V and 3 from J, leaving 7 bases between them. The germline CDR1 and CDR2 sequences are SGDLS and YYNGEE.